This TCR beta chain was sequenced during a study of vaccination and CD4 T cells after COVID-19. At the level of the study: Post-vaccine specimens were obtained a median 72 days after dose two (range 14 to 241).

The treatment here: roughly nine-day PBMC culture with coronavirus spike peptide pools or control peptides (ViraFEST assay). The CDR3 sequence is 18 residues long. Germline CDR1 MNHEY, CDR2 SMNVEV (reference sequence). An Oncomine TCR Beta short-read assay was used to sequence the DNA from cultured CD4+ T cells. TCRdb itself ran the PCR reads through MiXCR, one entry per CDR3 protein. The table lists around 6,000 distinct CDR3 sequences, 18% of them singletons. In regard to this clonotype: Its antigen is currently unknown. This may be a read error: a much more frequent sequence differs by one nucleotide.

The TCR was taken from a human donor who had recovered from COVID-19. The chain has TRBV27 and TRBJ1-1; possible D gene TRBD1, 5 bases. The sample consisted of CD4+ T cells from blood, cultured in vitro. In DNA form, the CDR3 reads TGTGCCAGCAGTTTATCCCCCCTCCCAGGCAGGAGGGGCACTGTAGCTTTCTTT. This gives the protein CASSLSPLPGRRGTVAFF.